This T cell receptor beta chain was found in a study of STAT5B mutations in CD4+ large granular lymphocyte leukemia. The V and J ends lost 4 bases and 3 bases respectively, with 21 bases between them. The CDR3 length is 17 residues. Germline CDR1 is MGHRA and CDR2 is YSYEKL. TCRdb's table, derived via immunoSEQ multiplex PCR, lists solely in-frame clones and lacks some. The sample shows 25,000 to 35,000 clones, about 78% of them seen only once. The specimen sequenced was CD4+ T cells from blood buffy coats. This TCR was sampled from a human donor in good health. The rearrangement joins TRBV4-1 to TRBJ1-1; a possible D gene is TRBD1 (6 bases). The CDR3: CASSPPARGWWDTEAFF. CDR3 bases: TGCGCCAGCAGCCCCCCCGCCAGGGGCTGGTGGGACACTGAAGCTTTCTTT.